This TCR beta chain was recovered during a study of blood T cell repertoires in COVID-19. Study-wide background: COVID-19 samples, acute and convalescent, were from the United States, Italy and Spain. In each case, the material was cDNA or gDNA derived from T cells, B-cell-depleted T cells, or PBMCs.

Authors' methods: It was from reference gene primer amplification that nucleated cell counts were estimated. Repertoires were generated with immunoSEQ multiplex PCR, while TCRdb's copy carries only in-frame clones and drops some. Clone size and the V and J calls come from that table; the DNA yielded D and trimming. The repertoire has about 140,000 clones, 80% to 90% of them found once; the top ten carry 10%. Losses at the gene ends were 5 bases for V and 9 bases for J; bases not matched to a gene: 15. CDR3 size: 16 residues. The germline V gene encodes CDR1 KGHDR and CDR2 SFDVKD. This clonotype originated in a man in his fifties or sixties with active or convalescent COVID-19. The sequencing input was peripheral blood. The V call is TRBV24-1, the J call TRBJ2-1, with TRBD2 identical over 7 bases. The CDR3 DNA reads as TGTGCCACCAGTGCTGTTTGGGCGGGAGAGTTGGGTGAGCAGTTCTTC. Residues: CATSAVWAGELGEQFF.